These 7 T cell receptor beta chains were all obtained from the same sample, sequenced in a study of T cells in Graves' hyperthyroidism and ophthalmopathy (dated 2019 in TCRdb). Receptor libraries were prepared by multiplex PCR. Instrument used: Illumina HiSeq 2000. The TCR beta CDR3 regions were amplified from the RNA transcripts. A first-round RT-PCR of the TCR CDR3 used the HTBI primer set with the Qiagen OneStep RT-PCR kit. TCRdb reprocessed the public reads (quality trimming at Q25 with fastp, clone calling with MiXCR) and kept in-frame beta chains. Entries that share a CDR3 protein sequence are merged under the most common genes and DNA. In this sample the table shows around 620,000 distinct CDR3 sequences, around 46% of which occur a single time. The top ten constitute about 20% of the sample. The specimen sequenced was peripheral blood or thyroid tissue (not recorded which). These receptors were collected from an adult woman with Graves' disease, either hyperthyroidism or ophthalmopathy (not recorded which).

This clonotype was seen a handful of times. J is TRBJ1-5 and V is TRBV20-1; D is uncertain. The CDR3 loop spans 12 amino acids. Germline assignment: CDR1 DFQATT and CDR2 SNEGSKA (reference sequence). Trimming took 7 bases from V and 11 from J, leaving 18 bases between them. CDR3 DNA: TGCAGTGTGGACGGGAGTCAAGAGACCCAGCATTTT. This gives the protein CSVDGSQETQHF.

The chain recombines TRBV20-1 with TRBJ1-5, with D perhaps matching TRBD1 (6 bases). Germline V gene data show CDR1 as DFQATT and CDR2 as SNEGSKA (reference sequence). The CDR3 length is 12 residues. Between the trimmed V and J ends, which lost 3 bases and 11 bases, there was a span of 14 bases. CDR3 coding DNA: TGCAGTGCTAGGTTGGGACAAGAGACCCAGCATTTT. Its protein is CSARLGQETQHF.

This clonotype came up many times. The chain combines TRBV15 with TRBJ2-7; 7 bases fit TRBD2. The CDR3 covers 15 residues. CDR1 and CDR2 (germline): LNHNV, YYDKDF (reference sequence). Trimming took 1 base from V and 6 from J; bases not matched to a gene: 9. The CDR3 DNA follows: TGTGCCACCAGCAGAGGTGGCGGGAGCACTGCCGAGCAGTACTTC. Translation gives CATSRGGGSTAEQYF. Filled out from reference TRBV15 and TRBJ2-7, the complete variable domain reads DAMVIQNPRYQVTQFGKPVTLSCSQTLNHNVMYWYQQKSSQAPKLLFHYYDKDFNNEADTPDNFQSRRPNTSFCFLDIRSPGLGDTAMYLCATSRGGGSTAEQYFGPGTRLTVT.

The rearrangement joins TRBV7-2 to TRBJ2-5, with 15 positions matching TRBD2. This CDR3 spans 15 amino acids. CDR1 SGHTA and CDR2 FQGNSA come from the germline V gene. Losses at the gene ends were 6 bases for V and 7 bases for J; bases not matched to a gene: 6. The CDR3 region is CASRRTSGRAGTQYF. The CDR3 DNA sequence: TGTGCCAGCAGGCGGACTAGCGGGAGGGCCGGGACCCAGTACTTC. The entire variable domain, with the rest obtained from reference TRBV7-2 and TRBJ2-5, is as follows: GAGVSQSPSNKVTEKGKDVELRCDPISGHTALYWYRQSLGQGLEFLIYFQGNSAPDKSGLPSDRFSAERTGGSVSTLTIQRTQQEDSAVYLCASRRTSGRAGTQYFGPGTRLLVL.

The rearrangement uses TRBV6-1 and TRBJ1-6, with 8 bases matching TRBD1. Germline V gene sequence: CDR1 MNHNS, CDR2 SASEGT. The CDR3 sequence is 15 residues long. J lost 4 bases, V lost 6 bases, and 5 bases had no gene match. CDR3 protein: CASSPGGRYNSPLHF. The CDR3 region has the DNA TGTGCCAGCAGCCCAGGGGGCCGATATAATTCACCCCTCCACTTT.

The rearrangement links TRBV5-1 to TRBJ2-5; 10 nucleotides align to TRBD2. Germline CDR1 and CDR2: SGHRS and YFSETQ. CDR3 size: 15 residues. V lost 2 bases to trimming and J lost 4 bases; unmatched junction nucleotides: 5. CDR3 DNA: TGCGCCAGCAGCTTTCGGCTAGCGGGAGCAGAGACCCAGTACTTC. This codes for CASSFRLAGAETQYF.

This clonotype was seen ten or more times. The V and J genes are TRBV10-3 and TRBJ1-1; D is ambiguous. CDR3 length equals 14 residues. V lost 7 bases and J lost 4, with 16 bases in between. The germline V gene has CDR1 ENHRY and CDR2 SYGVKD. The CDR3 DNA is TGTGCCATCACCGAGAGGGTTGAGAGCACTGAAGCTTTCTTT. Protein sequence: CAITERVESTEAFF.